This T cell receptor beta chain was captured in a study of technical replicates of blood from a handful of donors. TCRdb keeps only in-frame clones here, not all; method: immunoSEQ multiplex PCR. The sample has about 85,000 clones; around 94% are singletons. This clone was found once. The ends lost 4 bases at V and 8 bases at J; junction bases unmatched: 7. The CDR3 has 13 residues. Germline assignment: CDR1 SGHTA and CDR2 FQGNSA. This receptor was obtained from a human donor in good health. Specimen: T cells isolated from PBMCs. The chain has TRBV7-2 and TRBJ1-1; 7 bases align to TRBD1. As DNA, the CDR3 is TGTGCCAGCAGCTCCCACCCGGGACAGGAAGCTTTCTTT. As protein: CASSSHPGQEAFF.